Described below is a single T cell receptor beta chain sequence and its context. Antigen unknown. The entry originates in a study of cytomegalovirus exposure and HLA in healthy donors. Per germline, CDR1 MRHNA and CDR2 SNTAGT. Trimming took 0 bases from V and 8 from J, leaving 8 bases between them. The CDR3 totals 13 residues. Findings of the study overall: Later, an analysis found that common viral pathogens appeared to be linked with several of the most significant clusters. Sequencing depth across donors, presence/absence analyses assumed, was roughly uniform.

60 Vbeta and 13 Jbeta primers were used in PCR. TCRdb keeps only in-frame clones here, not all; method: immunoSEQ multiplex PCR. The sample includes about 130,000 clones, more than 75% of them seen just once. This receptor was obtained from a female donor in good health and CMV-seronegative. Sequenced material: PBMCs. The rearrangement links TRBV6-4 to TRBJ2-1; D ambiguous. The CDR3 DNA is TGTGCCAGCAGTGACTCTGACCGGGATGAGCAGTTCTTC. It specifies CASSDSDRDEQFF.